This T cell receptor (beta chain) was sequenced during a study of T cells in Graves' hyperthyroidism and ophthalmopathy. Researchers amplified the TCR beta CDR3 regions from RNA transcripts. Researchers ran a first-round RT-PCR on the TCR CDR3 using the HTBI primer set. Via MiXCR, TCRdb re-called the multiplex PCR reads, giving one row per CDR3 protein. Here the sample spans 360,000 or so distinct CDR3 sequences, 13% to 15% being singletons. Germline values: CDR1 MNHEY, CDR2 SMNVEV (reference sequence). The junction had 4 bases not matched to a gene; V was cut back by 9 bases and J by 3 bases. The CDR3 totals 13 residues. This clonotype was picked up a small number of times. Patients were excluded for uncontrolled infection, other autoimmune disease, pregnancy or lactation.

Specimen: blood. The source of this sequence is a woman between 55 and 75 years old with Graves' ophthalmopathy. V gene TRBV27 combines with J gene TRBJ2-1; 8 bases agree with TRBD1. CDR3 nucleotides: TGTGCCAGTGGACAGGGAAGCTACAATGAGCAGTTCTTC. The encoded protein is CASGQGSYNEQFF.